Sequencing of this T cell receptor (beta chain) was carried out in a study of blood T cell repertoires in COVID-19. Assay used: immunoSEQ multiplex PCR; TCRdb lists only in-frame clones, some missing. The repertoire holds approximately 170,000 clones, with 70% to 85% as singletons. The germline V gene has CDR1 SQVTM and CDR2 ANQGSEA. The CDR3 extends over 15 amino acids. V lost 6 bases and J lost 2; bases outside the gene matches: 9. This chain uses TRBV29-1 with TRBJ2-2; 7 bases match TRBD1. The sequencing sample was made of PBMCs or T cells enriched from blood (not recorded which). This clonotype originated in a woman aged 25 to 39 who had recovered from COVID-19. The CDR3 spells CSVWLGQINTGELFF. DNA for the CDR3: TGCAGCGTCTGGCTGGGACAGATAAACACCGGGGAGCTGTTTTTT.